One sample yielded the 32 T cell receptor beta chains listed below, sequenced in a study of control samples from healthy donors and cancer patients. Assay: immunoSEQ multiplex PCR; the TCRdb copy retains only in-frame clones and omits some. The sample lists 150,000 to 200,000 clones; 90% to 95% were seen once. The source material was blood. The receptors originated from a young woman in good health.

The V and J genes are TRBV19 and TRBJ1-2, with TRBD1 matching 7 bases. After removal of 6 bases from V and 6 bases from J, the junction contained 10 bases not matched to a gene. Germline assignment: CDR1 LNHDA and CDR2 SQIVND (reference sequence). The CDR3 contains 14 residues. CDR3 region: CASSPVGQTHGYTF. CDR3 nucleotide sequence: TGTGCCAGTAGCCCCGTGGGACAGACGCATGGCTACACCTTC. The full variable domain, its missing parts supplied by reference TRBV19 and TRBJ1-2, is DGGITQSPKYLFRKEGQNVTLSCEQNLNHDAMYWYRQDPGQGLRLIYYSQIVNDFQKGDIAEGYSVSREKKESFPLTVTSAQKNPTAFYLCASSPVGQTHGYTFGSGTRLTVV.

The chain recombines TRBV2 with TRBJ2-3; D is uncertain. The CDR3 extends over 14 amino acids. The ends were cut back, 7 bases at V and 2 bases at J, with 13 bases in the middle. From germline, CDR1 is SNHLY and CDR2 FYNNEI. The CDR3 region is CASNSIGFTDTQYF. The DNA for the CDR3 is TGTGCCAGCAATTCAATCGGATTCACAGATACGCAGTATTTT. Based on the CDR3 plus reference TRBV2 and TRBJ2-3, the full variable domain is EPEVTQTPSHQVTQMGQEVILRCVPISNHLYFYWYRQILGQKVEFLVSFYNNEISEKSEIFDDQFSVERPDGSNFTLKIRSTKLEDSAMYFCASNSIGFTDTQYFGPGTRLTVL.

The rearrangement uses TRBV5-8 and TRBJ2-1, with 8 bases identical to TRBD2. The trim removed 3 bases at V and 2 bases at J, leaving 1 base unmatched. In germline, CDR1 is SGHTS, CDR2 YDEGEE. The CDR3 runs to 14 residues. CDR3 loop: CASSSAGAYNEQFF. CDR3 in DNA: TGTGCCAGCAGCTCAGCGGGAGCCTACAATGAGCAGTTCTTC.

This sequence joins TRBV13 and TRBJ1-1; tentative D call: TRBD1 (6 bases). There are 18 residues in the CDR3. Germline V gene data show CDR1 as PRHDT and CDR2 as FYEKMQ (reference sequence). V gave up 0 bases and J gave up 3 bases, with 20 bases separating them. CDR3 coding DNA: TGTGCCAGCAGCTTAGGCCCGGCTACAGGGCGGGCGGACACTGAAGCTTTCTTT. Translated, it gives CASSLGPATGRADTEAFF.

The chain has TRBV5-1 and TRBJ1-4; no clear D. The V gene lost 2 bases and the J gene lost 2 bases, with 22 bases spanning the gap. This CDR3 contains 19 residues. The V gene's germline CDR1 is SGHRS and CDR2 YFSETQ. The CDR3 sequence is CASSLSPNPSSWTNEKLFF. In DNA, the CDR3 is TGCGCCAGCAGCTTATCCCCGAATCCCTCTAGTTGGACTAATGAAAAACTGTTTTTT.

CDR3 DNA: TGTGCCAGCAGTTCCGGGACAACCTACGAGCAGTACTTC. Translation: CASSSGTTYEQYF. The V and J genes are TRBV5-6 and TRBJ2-7, with a tentative D call TRBD1 (6 bases). CDR1 is SGHDT and CDR2 is YYEEEE in the germline V gene. The germline V and J ends were trimmed by 5 bases and 2 bases, with 11 bases remaining between them. The CDR3 is 13 residues long.

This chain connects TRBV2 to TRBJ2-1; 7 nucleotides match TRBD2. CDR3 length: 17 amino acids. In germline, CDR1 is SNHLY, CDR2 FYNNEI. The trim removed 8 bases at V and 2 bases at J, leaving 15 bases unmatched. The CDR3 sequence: CASLTRSGEHTYNEQFF. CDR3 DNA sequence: TGTGCCAGCCTGACTAGGAGCGGGGAACATACCTACAATGAGCAGTTCTTC.

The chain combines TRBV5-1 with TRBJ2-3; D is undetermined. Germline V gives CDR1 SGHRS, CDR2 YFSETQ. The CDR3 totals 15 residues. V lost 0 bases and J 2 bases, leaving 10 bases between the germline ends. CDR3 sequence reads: CASSLGVANTDTQYF. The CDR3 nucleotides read TGCGCCAGCAGCTTGGGTGTGGCGAACACAGATACGCAGTATTTT.

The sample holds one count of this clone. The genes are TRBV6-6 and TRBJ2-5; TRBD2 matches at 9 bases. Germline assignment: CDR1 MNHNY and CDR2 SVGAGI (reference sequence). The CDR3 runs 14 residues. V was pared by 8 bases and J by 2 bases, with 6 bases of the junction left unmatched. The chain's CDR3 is CASCAAGGQETQYF. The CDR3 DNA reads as TGTGCCAGCTGTGCGGCGGGAGGGCAAGAGACCCAGTACTTC.

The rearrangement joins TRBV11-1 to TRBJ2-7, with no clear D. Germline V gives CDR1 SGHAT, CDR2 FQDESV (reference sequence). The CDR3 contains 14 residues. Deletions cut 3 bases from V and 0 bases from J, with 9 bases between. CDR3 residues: CASSLKRSSYEQYF. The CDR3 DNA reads TGTGCCAGCAGCTTGAAACGAAGCTCCTACGAGCAGTACTTC.

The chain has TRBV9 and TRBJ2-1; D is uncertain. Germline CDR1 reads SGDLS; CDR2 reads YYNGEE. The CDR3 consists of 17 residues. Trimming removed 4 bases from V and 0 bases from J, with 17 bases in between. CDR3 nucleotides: TGTGCCAGCAGCCCCAACTTGATCTTATACTCCTACAATGAGCAGTTCTTC. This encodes CASSPNLILYSYNEQFF.

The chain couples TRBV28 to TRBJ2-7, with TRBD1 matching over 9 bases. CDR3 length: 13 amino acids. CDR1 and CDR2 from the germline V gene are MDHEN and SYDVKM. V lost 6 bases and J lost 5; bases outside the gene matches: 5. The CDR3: CASREQGAHEQYF. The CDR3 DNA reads TGTGCCAGCAGGGAACAGGGGGCCCACGAGCAGTACTTC.

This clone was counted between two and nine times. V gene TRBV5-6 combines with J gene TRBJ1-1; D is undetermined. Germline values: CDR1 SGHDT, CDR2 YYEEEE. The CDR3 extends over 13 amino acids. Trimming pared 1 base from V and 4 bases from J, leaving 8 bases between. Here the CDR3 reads CASSLTAFTEAFF. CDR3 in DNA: TGTGCCAGCAGCTTGACTGCCTTCACTGAAGCTTTCTTT.

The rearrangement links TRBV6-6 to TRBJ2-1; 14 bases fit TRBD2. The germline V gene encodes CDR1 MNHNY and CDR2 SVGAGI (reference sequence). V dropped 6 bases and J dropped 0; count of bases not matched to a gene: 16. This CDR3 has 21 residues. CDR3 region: CASSRRMTSGRDTSSYNEQFF. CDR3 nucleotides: TGTGCCAGCAGCAGGAGGATGACTAGCGGGAGGGATACAAGCTCCTACAATGAGCAGTTCTTC.

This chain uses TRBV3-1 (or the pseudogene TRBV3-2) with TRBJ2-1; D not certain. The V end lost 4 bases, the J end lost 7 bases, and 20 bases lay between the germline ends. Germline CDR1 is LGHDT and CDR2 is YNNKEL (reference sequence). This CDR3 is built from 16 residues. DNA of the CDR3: TGTGCCAGCAGCCTAGTGCGTATTAGCTCTATGAATGAGCAGTTCTTC. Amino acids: CASSLVRISSMNEQFF.

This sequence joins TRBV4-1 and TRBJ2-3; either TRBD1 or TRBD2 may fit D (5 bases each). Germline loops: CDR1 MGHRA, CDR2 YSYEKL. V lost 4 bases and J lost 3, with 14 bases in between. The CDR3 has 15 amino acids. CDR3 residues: CASSPSGGWTDTQYF. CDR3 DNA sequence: TGCGCCAGCAGCCCCAGTGGGGGATGGACAGATACGCAGTATTTT.

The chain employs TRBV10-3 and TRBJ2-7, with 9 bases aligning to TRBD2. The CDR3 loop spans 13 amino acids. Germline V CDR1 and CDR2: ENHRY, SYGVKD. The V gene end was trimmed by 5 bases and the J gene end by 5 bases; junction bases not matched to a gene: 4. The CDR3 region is CAISQRGVDEQYF. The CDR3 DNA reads TGTGCCATCAGTCAGCGGGGGGTTGACGAGCAGTACTTC.

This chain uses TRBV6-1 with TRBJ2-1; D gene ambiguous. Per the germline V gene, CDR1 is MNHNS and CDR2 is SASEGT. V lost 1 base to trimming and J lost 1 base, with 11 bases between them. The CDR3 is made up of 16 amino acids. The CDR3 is CASSEGAFGSYNEQFF. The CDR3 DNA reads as TGTGCCAGCAGTGAAGGGGCCTTCGGTTCCTACAATGAGCAGTTCTTC.

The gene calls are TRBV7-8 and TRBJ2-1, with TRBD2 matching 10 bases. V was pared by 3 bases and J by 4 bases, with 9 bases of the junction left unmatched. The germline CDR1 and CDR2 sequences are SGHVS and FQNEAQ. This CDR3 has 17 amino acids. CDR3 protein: CASSLGRDSGGYNEQFF. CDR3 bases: TGTGCCAGCAGCTTGGGGCGTGATAGCGGGGGGTACAATGAGCAGTTCTTC.

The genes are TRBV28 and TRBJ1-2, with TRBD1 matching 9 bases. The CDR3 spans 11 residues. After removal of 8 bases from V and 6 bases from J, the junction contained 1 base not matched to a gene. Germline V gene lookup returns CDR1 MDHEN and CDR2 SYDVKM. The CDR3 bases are TGTGCCAGCGGGACAGGGCATGGCTACACCTTC. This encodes CASGTGHGYTF.

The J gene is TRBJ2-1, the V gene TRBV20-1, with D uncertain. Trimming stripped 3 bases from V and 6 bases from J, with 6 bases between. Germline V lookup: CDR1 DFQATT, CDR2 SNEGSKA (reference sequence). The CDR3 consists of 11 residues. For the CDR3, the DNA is TGCAGTGCTAGCCAGCCCAATGAGCAGTTCTTC. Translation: CSASQPNEQFF.

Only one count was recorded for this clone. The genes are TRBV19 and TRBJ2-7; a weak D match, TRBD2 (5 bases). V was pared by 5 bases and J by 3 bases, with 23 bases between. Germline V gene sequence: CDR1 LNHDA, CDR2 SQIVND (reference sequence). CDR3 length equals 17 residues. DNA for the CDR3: TGTGCCAGTAGTTCCCCTCGAAGGGCGGGCCCGGACTACGAGCAGTACTTC. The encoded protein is CASSSPRRAGPDYEQYF.

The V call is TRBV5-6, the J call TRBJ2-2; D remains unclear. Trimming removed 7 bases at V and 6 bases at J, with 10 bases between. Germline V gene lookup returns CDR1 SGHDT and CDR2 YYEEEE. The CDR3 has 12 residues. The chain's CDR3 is CASRRAPGELFF. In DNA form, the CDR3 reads TGTGCCAGCCGTAGGGCTCCCGGGGAGCTGTTTTTT.

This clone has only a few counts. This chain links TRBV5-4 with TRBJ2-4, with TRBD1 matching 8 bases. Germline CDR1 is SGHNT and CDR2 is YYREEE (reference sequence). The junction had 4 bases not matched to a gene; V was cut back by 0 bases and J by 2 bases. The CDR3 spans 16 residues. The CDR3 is CASSLARDRSKNIQYF. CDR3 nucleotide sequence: TGTGCCAGCAGCTTGGCCCGGGACAGGTCCAAAAACATTCAGTACTTC.

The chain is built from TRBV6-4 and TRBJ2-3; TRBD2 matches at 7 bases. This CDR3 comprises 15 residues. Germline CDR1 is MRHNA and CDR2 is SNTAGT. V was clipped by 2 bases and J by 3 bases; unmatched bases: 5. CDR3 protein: CASSDGGSETDTQYF. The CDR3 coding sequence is TGTGCCAGCAGTGACGGCGGGAGTGAGACAGATACGCAGTATTTT.

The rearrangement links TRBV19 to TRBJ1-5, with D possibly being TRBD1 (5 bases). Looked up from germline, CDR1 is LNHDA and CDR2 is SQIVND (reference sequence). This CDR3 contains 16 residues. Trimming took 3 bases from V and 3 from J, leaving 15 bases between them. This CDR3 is CASSIIMGEVNQPQHF. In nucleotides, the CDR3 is TGTGCCAGTAGTATCATAATGGGGGAAGTCAATCAGCCCCAGCATTTT.

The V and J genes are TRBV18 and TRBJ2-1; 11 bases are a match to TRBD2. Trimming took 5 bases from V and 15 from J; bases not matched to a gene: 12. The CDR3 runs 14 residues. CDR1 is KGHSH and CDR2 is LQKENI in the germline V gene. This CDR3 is CASSGTSGVIGVFF. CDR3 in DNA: TGTGCCAGCTCAGGGACTAGCGGAGTCATCGGGGTGTTCTTC.

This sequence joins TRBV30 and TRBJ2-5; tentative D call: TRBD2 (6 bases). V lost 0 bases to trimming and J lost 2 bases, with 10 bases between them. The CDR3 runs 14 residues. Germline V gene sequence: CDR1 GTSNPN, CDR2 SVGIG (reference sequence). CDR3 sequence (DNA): TGTGCCTGGAGTGTATCGCGGGAACAAGAGACCCAGTACTTC. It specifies CAWSVSREQETQYF. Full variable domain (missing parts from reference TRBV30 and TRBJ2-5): SQTIHQWPATLVQPVGSPLSLECTVEGTSNPNLYWYRQAAGRGLQLLFYSVGIGQISSEVPQNLSASRPQDRQFILSSKKLLLSDSGFYLCAWSVSREQETQYFGPGTRLLVL.

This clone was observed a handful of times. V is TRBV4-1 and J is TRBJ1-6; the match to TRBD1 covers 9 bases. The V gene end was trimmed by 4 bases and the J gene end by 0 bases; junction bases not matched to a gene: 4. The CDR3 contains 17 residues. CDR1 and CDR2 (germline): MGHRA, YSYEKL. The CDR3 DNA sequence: TGCGCCAGCAGCCTCACAGGGGGCCACTCCTATAATTCACCCCTCCACTTT. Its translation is CASSLTGGHSYNSPLHF.

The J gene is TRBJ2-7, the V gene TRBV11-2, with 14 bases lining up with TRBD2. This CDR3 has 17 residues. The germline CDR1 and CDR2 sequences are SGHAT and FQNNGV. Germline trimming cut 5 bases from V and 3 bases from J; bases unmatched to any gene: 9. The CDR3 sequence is CASSPADGLAGGYEQYF. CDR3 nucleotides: TGTGCCAGCAGCCCCGCCGATGGACTAGCGGGGGGCTACGAGCAGTACTTC.

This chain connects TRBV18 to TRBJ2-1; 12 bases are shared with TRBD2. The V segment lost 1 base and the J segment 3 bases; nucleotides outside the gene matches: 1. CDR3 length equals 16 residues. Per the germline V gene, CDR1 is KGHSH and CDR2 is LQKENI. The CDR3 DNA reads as TGTGCCAGCTCACCACTGACTAGCGGGAGCTACAATGAGCAGTTCTTC. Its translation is CASSPLTSGSYNEQFF.

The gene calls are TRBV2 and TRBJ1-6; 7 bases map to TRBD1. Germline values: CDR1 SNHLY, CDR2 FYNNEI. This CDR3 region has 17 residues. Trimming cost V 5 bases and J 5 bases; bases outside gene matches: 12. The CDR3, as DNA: TGTGCCAGCAGTATTCAGGGGGGGGGCATCGATAATTCACCCCTCCACTTT. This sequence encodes CASSIQGGGIDNSPLHF.